Below, 31 T cell receptor delta chains from the same sample are listed, as sequenced in a study of gamma-delta T cells after stem cell transplantation. TCRdb repeated clone calling on the RT-PCR reads with CATT. The sample lists approximately 7,000 delta-chain clones, 25% occurring once. What was sequenced was gamma-delta T cells. These TCRs come from a human donor. It is not recorded whose cells these are; they may come from a transplant donor.

Notes on this clone: This sequence may be a read error, since a much larger clone differs from it by one base. The chain is built from TRDV2 and TRDJ3, with 8 bases fitting TRDD3. Germline CDR1 and CDR2: GEAIGNYY and EKD. The CDR3 runs to 23 residues. The CDR3 region is CACDTPTRGGSTSSSWDARQMFF. The CDR3 DNA follows: TGTGCCTGTGACACTCCAACACGTGGGGGATCCACCTCTAGCTCCTGGGACGCCCGACAGATGTTTTTC.

By sample share, this clone is medium-sized (0.01 to 0.1%). The rearrangement uses TRDV2 and TRDJ1, with 7 bases fitting TRDD3. This CDR3 region has 15 residues. Germline V gene data show CDR1 as GEAIGNYY and CDR2 as EKD. V shed 3 bases and J 3 bases; nucleotides not matched to a gene: 9. The chain's CDR3 is CACDAWGSQPDKLIF. The CDR3 bases are TGTGCCTGTGACGCCTGGGGGTCCCAACCCGATAAACTCATCTTT.

This clone is medium-sized by share. This chain joins TRDV2 and TRDJ1; 7 bases line up with TRDD3. The CDR3 runs 20 residues. With 0 bases clipped from V and 1 base from J, the junction kept 19 bases outside the gene matches. Germline CDR1 and CDR2: GEAIGNYY and EKD. This CDR3 is CACDTVGGTLGRSTTDKLIF. CDR3 sequence (DNA): TGTGCCTGTGACACCGTTGGGGGAACACTGGGGAGGTCTACCACCGATAAACTCATCTTT.

Within the sample, this clone is large. The same CDR3 also results from other DNA sequences found in this sample. The chain employs TRDV2 and TRDJ1; D is possibly TRDD3 (6 bases). Germline-derived CDR1 and CDR2 are GEAIGNYY and EKD. Trimming took 0 bases from V and 0 from J, leaving 10 bases between them. CDR3 size: 15 residues. The CDR3: CACDTVGGYTDKLIF. As DNA, the CDR3 is TGTGCCTGTGACACCGTGGGGGGTTACACCGATAAACTCATCTTT.

The chain employs TRDV2 and TRDJ1, with 10 positions matching TRDD3. CDR3 length: 19 residues. V gave up 0 bases and J gave up 0 bases; unmatched junction bases: 12. In germline, CDR1 is GEAIGNYY, CDR2 EKD. CDR3 coding DNA: TGTGCCTGTGACACCCTTCCTACCCGTACTGGGGGATACACCGATAAACTCATCTTT. It specifies CACDTLPTRTGGYTDKLIF.

Sample share makes this clone medium-sized. This same CDR3 is encoded by further DNA sequences in the sample. The chain joins TRDV2 to TRDJ1; 13 bases line up with TRDD3. Trimming took 0 bases from V and 3 from J; bases not matched to a gene: 21. Germline CDR1 and CDR2: GEAIGNYY and EKD. This CDR3 has 22 residues. The CDR3 nucleotides are TGTGCCTGTGACACCGTACGGGCCTCTTCACTGGGGGATACGTCCTTCCCCGATAAACTCATCTTT. Residues: CACDTVRASSLGDTSFPDKLIF.

This clone is medium-sized (0.01 to 0.1%) within its sample. CDR3 nucleotide sequence: TGTGCCTGTGACACCTGGGGGATACGGAGCTCCTGGGACACCCGACAGATGTTTTTC. Translated, it gives CACDTWGIRSSWDTRQMFF. The rearrangement links TRDV2 to TRDJ3, with 11 bases fitting TRDD3. The CDR3 loop spans 19 amino acids. Germline-derived CDR1 and CDR2 are GEAIGNYY and EKD. V trimming: 0 bases; J trimming: 0 bases; junction bases outside the gene matches: 3.

The chain carries TRDV1 and TRDJ1; 10 positions agree with TRDD3. The V segment lost 0 bases and the J segment 3 bases; nucleotides outside the gene matches: 22. There are 22 residues in the CDR3. Germline CDR1 reads TSWWSYY; CDR2 reads QGS. The CDR3 bases are TGTGCTCTTGGGGAACTCCTTCACCTTCCTGGTGTACTGGGGGATGACCCCGATAAACTCATCTTT. Translation gives CALGELLHLPGVLGDDPDKLIF.

The V gene is TRDV2, the J gene TRDJ1, with a tentative D call TRDD3 (6 bases). The germline V and J ends were trimmed by 0 bases and 3 bases, with 22 bases remaining between them. CDR1 and CDR2 from the germline V gene are GEAIGNYY and EKD. The CDR3 is made up of 18 amino acids. In DNA, the CDR3 is TGTGCCTGTGACACCGTGGGGGGTCCCCCCCTCCCTCCCGATAAACTCATCTTT. This sequence encodes CACDTVGGPPLPPDKLIF.

This clone qualifies as medium-sized. Within the sample, other DNA sequences also encode this same CDR3. This sequence joins TRDV2 and TRDJ3, with 10 nucleotides matching TRDD3. J gave up 5 bases and V 0 bases, and 15 bases lay outside the gene matches. Germline-derived CDR1 and CDR2 are GEAIGNYY and EKD. The CDR3 contains 21 residues. The CDR3 DNA follows: TGTGCCTGTGACACCCTTACCGGGGGATACGCTTGGTTCCGGGACACCCGACAGATGTTTTTC. It is translated as CACDTLTGGYAWFRDTRQMFF.

The genes are TRDV2 and TRDJ1; 7 bases agree with TRDD3. Germline V lookup: CDR1 GEAIGNYY, CDR2 EKD. Trimming removed 0 bases from V and 3 bases from J; junction bases left unmatched: 15. The CDR3 sequence is 18 residues long. CDR3 sequence: CACDTVDWPGDEADKLIF. The CDR3 DNA is TGTGCCTGTGACACCGTGGATTGGCCGGGGGATGAAGCCGATAAACTCATCTTT.

Worth noting for this clone: Other DNA sequences in the same sample also yield this CDR3. The CDR3 sequence: CACDTLPSFARGDMSDKLIF. For the CDR3, the DNA is TGTGCCTGTGACACTCTGCCTTCCTTTGCCAGAGGGGATATGTCCGATAAACTCATCTTT. V is TRDV2 and J is TRDJ1, with D perhaps assigned TRDD2 or TRDD3 (7 bases each). This CDR3 has 20 residues. Trimming stripped 1 base from V and 3 bases from J, with 29 bases between. Germline V gene lookup returns CDR1 GEAIGNYY and CDR2 EKD.

This chain joins TRDV2 and TRDJ1; TRDD3 aligns across 7 bases. Germline assignment: CDR1 GEAIGNYY and CDR2 EKD. CDR3 length: 13 amino acids. V lost 4 bases to trimming and J lost 10 bases; unmatched junction nucleotides: 11. CDR3 amino acids: CACDPLTGVGLIF. For the CDR3, the DNA is TGTGCCTGTGATCCCCTTACTGGGGTCGGACTCATCTTT.

Only one count was recorded for this clone. CDR3 protein: CACDTFGINYSWDTRQMFF. CDR3 DNA sequence: TGTGCCTGTGACACTTTCGGGATTAATTACTCCTGGGACACCCGACAGATGTTTTTC. The V call is TRDV2, the J call TRDJ3, with D tentatively TRDD3 (5 bases). Trimming cost V 1 base and J 0 bases, with 15 bases left between them. CDR1 and CDR2 from the germline V gene are GEAIGNYY and EKD. CDR3 length: 19 residues.

The chain links TRDV2 to TRDJ1; 13 bases are a match to TRDD3. This CDR3 spans 20 amino acids. Trimming at V came to 1 base and at J to 3 bases, leaving 16 bases not matched to a gene. Germline V gene lookup returns CDR1 GEAIGNYY and CDR2 EKD. CDR3 coding DNA: TGTGCCTGTGACACGGTTACTGGGGGATACGGAGGGGATTGGGCCGATAAACTCATCTTT. This encodes CACDTVTGGYGGDWADKLIF.

This clone was detected a few times. V gene TRDV1 combines with J gene TRDJ1; D gene ambiguous. The germline CDR1 and CDR2 sequences are TSWWSYY and QGS. Between the trimmed V and J ends, which lost 1 base and 0 bases, there was a span of 21 bases. There are 19 residues in the CDR3. The CDR3: CALGEHRGTWEEYTDKLIF. In nucleotides, the CDR3 is TGTGCTCTTGGGGAACACCGTGGCACTTGGGAAGAGTACACCGATAAACTCATCTTT.

V usage is TRDV2 and J usage is TRDJ3, with TRDD3 matching 10 bases. The germline V gene encodes CDR1 GEAIGNYY and CDR2 EKD. The CDR3 runs to 18 residues. J was trimmed by 0 bases and V by 1 base; bases with no gene match: 2. CDR3 amino acids: CACDTLGDSSWDTRQMFF. In DNA, the CDR3 is TGTGCCTGTGACACTCTGGGGGATAGCTCCTGGGACACCCGACAGATGTTTTTC.

This clone came up a few times. V usage is TRDV1 and J usage is TRDJ1; 9 bases are shared with TRDD3. V shed 4 bases and J 0 bases; nucleotides not matched to a gene: 15. CDR3 length: 19 residues. Germline CDR1 TSWWSYY, CDR2 QGS. The CDR3 loop reads CALGGLIPLLGDHTDKLIF. The CDR3 coding sequence is TGTGCTCTTGGGGGCCTCATTCCCCTACTGGGGGACCACACCGATAAACTCATCTTT.

This clone is judged medium-sized. The rearrangement joins TRDV2 to TRDJ3, with unresolved D. Germline lookup yields CDR1 GEAIGNYY and CDR2 EKD. V shed 3 bases and J shed 0 bases, with 14 bases lying between them. The CDR3 has 18 amino acids. The CDR3 loop reads CACDPATPSSWDTRQMFF. The CDR3 nucleotides read TGTGCCTGTGACCCAGCCACTCCGAGCTCCTGGGACACCCGACAGATGTTTTTC.

This clone was observed a few times. V gene TRDV1 combines with J gene TRDJ1; TRDD3 matches at 10 bases. V gave up 3 bases and J gave up 6 bases; unmatched junction bases: 7. There are 15 residues in the CDR3. Germline loops: CDR1 TSWWSYY, CDR2 QGS. CDR3 DNA sequence: TGTGCTCTTGGGGACCGACTGGGGGATTGGTATAAACTCATCTTT. Translation gives CALGDRLGDWYKLIF.

Regarding this clone: It may be a read error: a sequence one base away is much more abundant. The gene calls are TRDV2 and TRDJ1; no reliable D call. Germline CDR1 is GEAIGNYY and CDR2 is EKD. This CDR3 has 13 amino acids. V was trimmed by 4 bases and J by 4 bases, leaving 12 bases between them. The CDR3 sequence: CACDELEIDKLIF. The CDR3 DNA follows: TGTGCCTGTGATGAGCTGGAGATCGATAAACTCATCTTT.

Within the sample, this clone is medium-sized. The chain is built from TRDV2 and TRDJ1, with 9 bases that match TRDD3. Unmatched junction bases numbered 29, after V lost 0 bases and J lost 7 bases. Germline loops: CDR1 GEAIGNYY, CDR2 EKD. CDR3 size: 22 residues. The CDR3 here is CACDTVTNVRSTGGPPGGKLIF. CDR3 nucleotides: TGTGCCTGTGACACCGTTACCAACGTGAGGAGTACTGGGGGACCTCCTGGGGGTAAACTCATCTTT.

This clone was seen a single time. This may stem from a read error, because a much larger clone lies one nucleotide away. The J gene is TRDJ3, the V gene TRDV2, with D tentatively TRDD2 (6 bases). V was pared by 0 bases and J by 2 bases, with 25 bases between. The germline V gene encodes CDR1 GEAIGNYY and CDR2 EKD. The CDR3 runs 22 residues. The CDR3 protein is CACDTATGFLSTSTWDTRQMFF. The CDR3 region has the DNA TGTGCCTGTGACACCGCCACGGGGTTCCTAAGCACATCAACCTGGGACACCCGACAGATGTTTTTC.

V is TRDV1 and J is TRDJ1; D is possibly TRDD2 (5 bases). Germline V CDR1 and CDR2: TSWWSYY, QGS. This CDR3 is built from 20 residues. Between the trimmed V and J ends, which lost 2 bases and 4 bases, there was a span of 29 bases. CDR3 region: CALGETPLSLPVLRDDKLIF. DNA for the CDR3: TGTGCTCTTGGGGAAACCCCCCTAAGTCTTCCCGTTTTACGAGACGATAAACTCATCTTT.

This clone qualifies as medium-sized. V gene TRDV2 combines with J gene TRDJ1; no clear D gene. The CDR3 is made up of 13 amino acids. Trimming removed 3 bases at V and 3 bases at J, with 10 bases between. Per the germline V gene, CDR1 is GEAIGNYY and CDR2 is EKD. CDR3 protein: CACDLLLADKLIF. The CDR3 DNA sequence: TGTGCCTGTGACCTCCTCCTGGCCGATAAACTCATCTTT.

This clone is medium-sized in the sample. The chain links TRDV2 to TRDJ1; TRDD3 agrees at 9 bases. Looked up from germline, CDR1 is GEAIGNYY and CDR2 is EKD. Trimming removed 0 bases from V and 2 bases from J; junction bases left unmatched: 9. This CDR3 comprises 17 residues. The CDR3 reads CACDTVGDTRQTDKLIF. The CDR3 nucleotides are TGTGCCTGTGACACCGTAGGGGATACGCGTCAGACCGATAAACTCATCTTT.

The count of this clone is one. A far larger clone is one base from this, pointing to a likely read error. V gene TRDV2 combines with J gene TRDJ3; perhaps TRDD3 as D (5 bases). The V end was cut by 0 bases, the J end by 3 bases, with 29 bases between. This CDR3 is built from 23 residues. The germline V gene encodes CDR1 GEAIGNYY and CDR2 EKD. CDR3 sequence: CACDTVNRVGEDGSGWDTRQMFF. Here the CDR3 DNA reads TGTGCCTGTGACACCGTTAATCGTGTTGGGGAAGACGGGAGTGGCTGGGACACCCGACAGATGTTTTTC.

As to this clone: A clone one base away is much larger, so this may be a read error. This sequence joins TRDV2 and TRDJ1; D remains unclear. Trimming removed 4 bases at V and 4 bases at J, with 21 bases between. Germline V lookup: CDR1 GEAIGNYY, CDR2 EKD. This CDR3 region has 16 residues. The CDR3 DNA reads as TGTGCCTGTGAAGCCAGGGGTTCCCCTCATGGCGATAAACTCATCTTT. Amino acids: CACEARGSPHGDKLIF.

This sequence joins TRDV2 and TRDJ1; 11 bases align to TRDD3. V lost 1 base and J lost 7; bases outside the gene matches: 7. CDR3 length equals 15 residues. In germline, CDR1 is GEAIGNYY, CDR2 EKD. The CDR3 is CACDTLGDKEGKLIF. The CDR3 nucleotides are TGTGCCTGTGACACACTGGGGGATAAGGAAGGTAAACTCATCTTT.

This clone came up a few times. V is TRDV2 and J is TRDJ3, with 13 bases matching TRDD3. Trimming took 0 bases from V and 0 from J; bases not matched to a gene: 22. The germline gives CDR1 GEAIGNYY, CDR2 EKD. This CDR3 contains 26 residues. CDR3 in DNA: TGTGCCTGTGACACCGTCGGATTCAAAAACTGGGGGATACGCAAAAAGAGCTCCTGGGACACCCGACAGATGTTTTTC. Translation gives CACDTVGFKNWGIRKKSSWDTRQMFF.

Regarding this clone: Other DNA sequences in the same sample also yield this CDR3. V is TRDV2 and J is TRDJ1; D may be TRDD3 (5 bases). CDR1 and CDR2 from the germline V gene are GEAIGNYY and EKD. The CDR3 is made up of 13 amino acids. V shed 1 base and J shed 3 bases, with 8 bases lying between them. The CDR3 DNA reads as TGTGCCTGTGACACTTGGGGCGCCGATAAACTCATCTTT. Translating gives CACDTWGADKLIF.